This TCR beta chain was profiled in a study of cytomegalovirus exposure and HLA in healthy donors. Points from the study as a whole: A later analysis showed that HLA-associated TCR beta chains had undergone more clonal expansion than equally common others. Three CMV-associated chains proved CMV antigen-specific in vitro. Altogether, 160 or so TCR beta chains were recorded as cytomegalovirus-associated.

V gave up 2 bases and J gave up 10 bases; unmatched junction bases: 13. The CDR3 contains 16 residues. Germline CDR1 and CDR2: MNHEY and SVGAGI. For this clone: Its target is not known.

Use of 60 Vbeta and 13 Jbeta primers characterized the PCR. Assay: immunoSEQ multiplex PCR; the TCRdb copy retains only in-frame clones and omits some. The sample includes over 100,000 clones, more than 65% of them seen just once. The sequenced material came from PBMCs. J is TRBJ2-1 and V is TRBV6-5, with 8 bases aligning to TRBD1. The receptor was derived from a woman younger than 30 in good health and CMV-seropositive. This chain's CDR3 is CASSYPDRGGGEEQFF. CDR3 bases: TGTGCCAGCAGTTACCCCGACAGGGGCGGTGGTGAGGAGCAGTTCTTC.